This T cell receptor (beta chain) was recorded in a study of blood T cell repertoires in COVID-19. Study information: There were acute and convalescent COVID-19 samples, and they came from the United States, Italy and Spain. Sources were T cells, B-cell-depleted T cells, or PBMCs; the material itself was cDNA or gDNA.

V gave up 3 bases and J gave up 3 bases, with 3 bases separating them. CDR3 length: 11 residues. TCRdb keeps only in-frame clones here, not all; method: immunoSEQ multiplex PCR. The table has more than 80,000 clones, 80% to 85% seen once. This sequence was found in a woman aged 80 or older with active or convalescent COVID-19. The chain is built from TRBV12-3 or TRBV12-4 and TRBJ2-7; unclear D gene. Sequenced material: peripheral blood. Here the CDR3 DNA reads TGTGCCAGCAGTTTCTACTACGAGCAGTACTTC. Its protein is CASSFYYEQYF.